What follows are 10 T cell receptor beta chains derived from one specimen sequenced in a study of blood T cells in healthy people across ages. A second PCR, run for roughly 7 to 12 cycles, used a sample-barcoded 5' primer plus a J-beta primer mix. TCRdb re-derived calls from the 5' RACE reads in MiXCR, one entry per CDR3 protein. The sample has 720,000 or so distinct CDR3 sequences, 40% to 45% seen once. The sample consisted of blood. Every receptor here comes from a man older than 75 in good health.

The V and J genes are TRBV28 and TRBJ2-4, with TRBD1 matching over 8 bases. The CDR3 sequence is 17 residues long. Per germline, CDR1 MDHEN and CDR2 SYDVKM. The junction had 14 bases not matched to a gene; V was cut back by 7 bases and J by 3 bases. Written as DNA, the CDR3 is TGTGCCAGCATAGCACAGACCAGGGGGCGAGGCAAAAACATTCAGTACTTC. This gives the protein CASIAQTRGRGKNIQYF.

Comment on this clonotype: A junction boundary mismatches the germline segment, possibly from a read error. The J gene is TRBJ1-1, the V gene TRBV5-1; D remains ambiguous. There are 15 residues in the CDR3. Germline V gene lookup returns CDR1 SGHRS and CDR2 YFSETQ. In nucleotides, the CDR3 is TGCGCCAGCAGCTTGGACCCAACCATGAACACTGAAGCCTTCTTT. It translates to CASSLDPTMNTEAFF.

The rearrangement links TRBV6-5 to TRBJ1-2; 7 nucleotides match TRBD1. With V trimmed by 5 bases and J by 8 bases, 8 bases remained unmatched. CDR1 is MNHEY, CDR2 SVGAGI, per germline. The CDR3 totals 13 residues. The CDR3: CASSDGQARGYTF. For the CDR3, the DNA is TGTGCCAGCAGTGACGGACAGGCCCGAGGCTACACCTTC.

This clonotype has more than one count but fewer than ten. The chain is built from TRBV5-4 and TRBJ2-5; 14 bases match TRBD2. The germline V gene encodes CDR1 SGHNT and CDR2 YYREEE (reference sequence). The length of the CDR3 is 16 residues. V shed 4 bases, J shed 5 bases, and the junction held 7 bases outside the gene matches. CDR3 sequence (DNA): TGTGCCAGCAGCCAGGGACTAGCGGGAGACGGGGAGACCCAGTACTTC. Protein sequence: CASSQGLAGDGETQYF.

This clonotype was seen more than once but under ten times. The chain carries TRBV6-5 and TRBJ2-7, with a weak D call TRBD1 (6 bases). Trimming removed 0 bases from V and 2 bases from J, with 17 bases in between. The CDR3 runs 17 residues. Germline V lookup: CDR1 MNHEY, CDR2 SVGAGI. The CDR3 bases are TGTGCCAGCAGTTACTCAGGGGGTAATAGTGGAACCTACGAGCAGTACTTC. Protein sequence: CASSYSGGNSGTYEQYF.

This clonotype was detected a few times. This chain uses TRBV6-2 or TRBV6-3 with TRBJ1-6; D is perhaps TRBD1 (5 bases). CDR1 and CDR2 (germline): MNHEY, SVGEGT. Trimming took off 2 bases at V and 10 bases at J, with 15 bases between the two ends. The CDR3 sequence is 15 residues long. The CDR3 region is CASSYRGRWESPLHF. Here the CDR3 DNA reads TGTGCCAGCAGTTACCGGGGCCGATGGGAGTCACCCCTCCACTTT.

This clonotype was seen many times. This may come from a read error, since a much larger clone is one base off. The rearrangement joins TRBV9 to TRBJ2-5, with 10 bases aligning to TRBD2. Trimming cost V 0 bases and J 11 bases; bases outside gene matches: 13. The CDR3 is made up of 16 amino acids. In germline, CDR1 is SGDLS, CDR2 YYNGEE. CDR3 sequence (DNA): TGTGCCAGCAGCGTAGCGACTAGCGGGCAGAACAATGAGCAGTACTTC. Protein product: CASSVATSGQNNEQYF.

V gene TRBV7-8 combines with J gene TRBJ1-5; possible D gene TRBD1, 5 bases. The ends were cut back, 5 bases at V and 11 bases at J, with 31 bases in the middle. Germline-derived CDR1 and CDR2 are SGHVS and FQNEAQ. The CDR3 runs 18 residues. Here the CDR3 reads CASSPLLGAEPRGVAQHF. The CDR3 DNA follows: TGTGCCAGCAGCCCCCTTCTTGGGGCAGAGCCCCGGGGAGTGGCCCAGCATTTT.

This clonotype was observed a few times. The chain links TRBV20-1 to TRBJ2-7; 9 nucleotides align to TRBD1. The CDR3 runs 14 residues. Per the germline V gene, CDR1 is DFQATT and CDR2 is SNEGSKA (reference sequence). The junction had 10 bases not matched to a gene; V was cut back by 6 bases and J by 4 bases. Here the CDR3 DNA reads TGCAGTGCCAGTGGACAGGGGAAGGGTTACGAGCAGTACTTC. Encoded protein: CSASGQGKGYEQYF.

The CDR3 sequence: CASSQRGGGPSFNYGYTF. CDR3 coding DNA: TGTGCCAGCAGCCAAAGGGGTGGGGGACCCTCATTTAACTATGGCTACACCTTC. The chain carries TRBV6-1 and TRBJ1-2; perhaps TRBD1 as D (5 bases). This CDR3 contains 18 residues. Germline V gene data show CDR1 as MNHNS and CDR2 as SASEGT. The V gene lost 6 bases and the J gene lost 1 base, with 24 bases spanning the gap.